The rows below give T cell receptor beta chains drawn from one sample of a study of blood T cell repertoires in COVID-19. Assay: immunoSEQ multiplex PCR; the TCRdb copy retains only in-frame clones and omits some. This table has a few hundred thousand clones, about 91% appearing once. What was sequenced was peripheral blood. These receptors were taken from a woman aged 45-65 years with COVID-19, enrolled during active disease. CDR3s include the opening cysteine and the closing phenylalanine or tryptophan. D genes are given only for firm matches. Expanded clones get a size class; other rows say once, few or many, or leave the size out.

J,V,size,D,CDR3,DNA
TRBJ1-6,TRBV30,-,TRBD1,CAFGQGNSPLHF,TGTGCCTTCGGACAGGGAAATTCACCCCTCCACTTT
TRBJ2-7,TRBV6-6,-,-,CASSVQSYEQYF,TGTGCCAGCAGCGTACAGAGCTACGAGCAGTACTTC
TRBJ2-7,TRBV19,-,TRBD1,CASSIEQGGYEQYF,TGTGCCAGTAGTATAGAACAGGGGGGTTACGAGCAGTACTTC
TRBJ1-2,TRBV4-1,-,-,CASSRDFGMDGLYGYTF,TGCGCCAGCAGCCGAGACTTCGGGATGGACGGCCTTTATGGCTACACCTTC
TRBJ2-3,TRBV9,-,TRBD2,CASSESGGTDTQYF,TGTGCCAGCAGCGAAAGCGGGGGTACAGATACGCAGTATTTT
TRBJ2-1,TRBV28,-,TRBD1,CASSPSTGYTNNEQFF,TGTGCCAGCAGTCCCTCGACAGGGTATACTAACAATGAGCAGTTCTTC
TRBJ1-2,TRBV5-6,-,-,CASSLGVPDRGYTF,TGTGCCAGCAGCTTGGGAGTCCCAGACAGGGGCTACACCTTC
TRBJ1-4,TRBV7-9,-,-,CASSSRDTYEKLFF,TGTGCCAGCAGCTCCCGGGACACTTATGAAAAACTGTTTTTT
TRBJ1-2,TRBV30,-,-,CAWSVSQGYGYTF,TGTGCCTGGAGTGTAAGCCAGGGCTATGGCTACACCTTC
TRBJ1-5,TRBV12-5,-,TRBD1,CASGLGTGGSQPQHF,TGTGCTAGTGGTTTGGGGACAGGGGGAAGTCAGCCCCAGCATTTT
TRBJ2-1,TRBV9,-,TRBD1,CASSPRQGSPGNEQFF,TGTGCCAGCAGCCCACGACAGGGCTCCCCAGGGAATGAGCAGTTCTTC
TRBJ1-1,TRBV28,-,TRBD1,CASSQPGQGDTEAFF,TGTGCCAGCAGTCAACCGGGACAGGGTGACACTGAAGCTTTCTTT
TRBJ2-7,TRBV11-1,-,-,CASSLSGSSYEQYF,TGTGCCAGCAGCTTATCGGGTAGCTCCTACGAGCAGTACTTC
TRBJ2-6,TRBV6-1,-,-,CASSVPWDSYSGANVLTF,TGTGCCAGCAGTGTGCCGTGGGACTCATACTCTGGGGCCAACGTCCTGACTTTC
TRBJ2-3,TRBV13,-,TRBD2,CASSPGLAGVADTQYF,TGTGCCAGCAGCCCGGGACTAGCGGGGGTTGCGGATACGCAGTATTTT
TRBJ2-1,TRBV30,-,TRBD2,CAWTSGGANEQFF,TGTGCCTGGACTAGCGGGGGGGCCAATGAGCAGTTCTTC
TRBJ2-1,TRBV30,-,-,CAWRMGGSQFF,TGTGCCTGGAGAATGGGAGGATCGCAGTTCTTC
TRBJ1-2,TRBV7-2,-,TRBD1,CASSLNLQGSIGYTF,TGTGCCAGCAGCTTGAACTTACAGGGGTCGATAGGCTACACCTTC
TRBJ2-3,TRBV11-2,-,TRBD2,CASSPLGGGRTDTQYF,TGTGCCAGCAGCCCCCTTGGGGGGGGACGCACAGATACGCAGTATTTT
TRBJ2-2,TRBV2,-,TRBD2,CASSGTSLVAGELFF,TGTGCCTCCTCAGGGACTAGTCTCGTGGCCGGGGAGCTGTTTTTT
TRBJ1-2,TRBV5-1,-,TRBD1,CASSPGQGHGYTF,TGCGCCAGCAGCCCCGGACAGGGCCATGGCTACACCTTC
TRBJ1-5,TRBV10-2,-,-,CASSSTRGGRKDQPQHF,TGCGCCAGCAGTTCTACGAGGGGGGGGCGGAAGGATCAGCCCCAGCATTTT
TRBJ1-2,TRBV5-1,-,-,CASSPGAGSYGYTF,TGCGCCAGCAGCCCTGGGGCCGGTTCTTATGGCTACACCTTC
TRBJ1-1,TRBV14,-,-,CASSQGYRVITEAFF,TGTGCCAGCAGCCAAGGGTACAGGGTAATCACTGAAGCTTTCTTT
TRBJ2-2,TRBV10-3,-,TRBD1,CATLWATGTTGELFF,TGTGCCACCCTATGGGCGACAGGGACCACCGGGGAGCTGTTTTTT
TRBJ2-7,TRBV10-2,-,TRBD1,CASSEFRQGSDEQYF,TGCGCCAGCAGTGAGTTCCGACAGGGTAGCGACGAGCAGTACTTC
TRBJ1-1,TRBV6-5,-,TRBD1,CASRRVRGGDSEAFF,TGTGCCAGCAGGAGAGTTCGAGGGGGCGACTCTGAAGCTTTCTTT
TRBJ1-4,TRBV7-2,-,TRBD1,CASSGGQVGTNEKLFF,TGTGCCAGCAGCGGAGGACAGGTTGGAACTAATGAAAAACTGTTTTTT
TRBJ1-1,TRBV7-9,-,TRBD1,CASSHGQGENTEAFF,TGTGCCAGCAGCCATGGACAGGGGGAGAACACTGAAGCTTTCTTT
TRBJ2-5,TRBV3-1/TRBV3-2,few,TRBD2,CASSQKRTRQQETQYF,TGTGCCAGCAGCCAAAAAAGGACTAGACAGCAAGAGACCCAGTACTTC
TRBJ1-2,TRBV27,-,TRBD1,CASSGTGYRGYTF,TGTGCCAGCAGTGGGACAGGGTACCGTGGCTACACCTTC
TRBJ2-3,TRBV5-4,-,TRBD2,CASSTRTSGGSDTQYF,TGTGCCAGCAGCACCCGGACTAGCGGGGGATCAGATACGCAGTATTTT
TRBJ1-6,TRBV27,-,-,CASRGPGASSYNSPLHF,TGTGCCAGCAGGGGGCCGGGCGCTAGCTCCTATAATTCACCCCTCCACTTT
TRBJ2-4,TRBV28,-,-,CASSRPLVGTKNIQYF,TGTGCCAGCAGTCGACCACTAGTTGGAACCAAAAACATTCAGTACTTC
TRBJ2-7,TRBV25-1,-,-,CASRPQEGAGEQYF,TGTGCCAGCAGGCCCCAGGAGGGGGCGGGCGAGCAGTACTTC